This paragraph covers one T cell receptor beta chain sequence. TCRdb's copy holds only in-frame clones and misses some; the assay was immunoSEQ multiplex PCR. The sample holds 120,000 to 150,000 clones, around 76% seen once. This sample was included in a study of blood T cell repertoires in COVID-19. The CDR3 is made up of 16 amino acids. Germline values: CDR1 SEHNR, CDR2 FQNEAQ (reference sequence). The trim removed 5 bases at V and 9 bases at J, leaving 16 bases unmatched. Sequencing was performed on peripheral blood. V is TRBV7-9 and J is TRBJ2-3; the match to TRBD1 covers 8 bases. The source is a man between 60 and 70 years old with acute or convalescent COVID-19. CDR3 sequence: CASSPPTQRAGGTQYF. The CDR3 bases are TGTGCCAGCAGCCCCCCCACCCAAAGGGCAGGGGGCACGCAGTATTTT.